This T cell receptor (beta chain) is from a study of Ad26.COV2.S vaccination and SARS-CoV-2 variants. The overall study: Once or twice, 56 days apart, Ad26.COV2.S was delivered intramuscularly.

Some clones are missing from TCRdb's copy, which holds only in-frame ones; the method was immunoSEQ multiplex PCR. The table lists some 250,000 clones, approximately 90% of them singletons. Treatment here: some 20 received Ad26.COV2.S at low or high dose, single or two shots; 5 received placebo; per-sample allocation not given. Sampling happened 63 days after the first vaccine or placebo injection. The vaccine delivered Wuhan-strain SARS-CoV-2 spike through an Ad26 vector. The CDR3 contains 15 residues. Germline CDR1 and CDR2: SGHTA and FQGNSA. Trimming cost V 1 base and J 2 bases, with 12 bases left between them. Concerning this clone: The antigen is undetermined.

Regarding the study as a whole: Relative to placebo recipients, vaccine recipients exhibited elevated spike-specific TCR breadth.

The genes are TRBV7-2 and TRBJ2-7, with D hard to call. The clonotype was recovered from a person between 18 and 60 years old who received the Ad26.COV2.S COVID-19 vaccine or a placebo. The sequencing here drew on peripheral blood, taken in a trial of Ad26.COV2.S vaccine versus placebo. This CDR3 reads CASSLGVASTYEQYF. The CDR3 DNA reads as TGTGCCAGCAGCTTAGGGGTGGCAAGCACCTACGAGCAGTACTTC. The entire variable domain, with the rest obtained from reference TRBV7-2 and TRBJ2-7, is as follows: GAGVSQSPSNKVTEKGKDVELRCDPISGHTALYWYRQSLGQGLEFLIYFQGNSAPDKSGLPSDRFSAERTGGSVSTLTIQRTQQEDSAVYLCASSLGVASTYEQYFGPGTRLTVT.